Detailed here is one T cell receptor beta chain. The data originate from a study of CD8 T cells in Susac syndrome. Random hexamers served to reverse transcribe about 0.5 to 1 ug RNA. Amplification of TCR beta CDR3 by immunoSEQ multiplex PCR spanned 54 Vbeta and 13 Jbeta. One entry per CDR3 protein, called by TCRdb with MiXCR from the immunoSEQ multiplex PCR reads. The table lists about 400,000 distinct CDR3 sequences, 85% of them singletons. Germline V gives CDR1 MGHRA, CDR2 YSYEKL. The CDR3 has 15 amino acids. Trimming stripped 0 bases from V and 5 bases from J, with 10 bases between. The specimen sequenced was CD8+ T cells from PBMCs. This TCR came from a human donor with multiple sclerosis. The chain links TRBV4-1 to TRBJ2-2, with a possible D match to TRBD2 (6 bases). The DNA for the CDR3 is TGCGCCAGCAGCCAAGACCTACGGGGGACCGGGGAGCTGTTTTTT. This translates into CASSQDLRGTGELFF.